The clone carrying this T cell receptor beta chain was recorded many times. Antigen unknown. One entry per CDR3 protein results from TCRdb running MiXCR on the multiplex PCR reads. The data show some 85,000 distinct CDR3 sequences, with around 28% seen just once and 8% to 9% held by the top ten. This record comes from a study of breast tumors, draining lymph nodes, adjacent tissues. Points from the study as a whole: Data only fit, rather than demonstrated, lymph node origin of most tumor T cells.

Axillary draining lymph nodes of breast cancer patients supplied the node samples. The sequencing sample was made of axillary lymph node tissue. The receptor was isolated from a female donor with breast cancer. Some clones in this sample may be carry-over from other donors' samples.

In DNA, the CDR3 is TGTGCCAGCAGCTCAGGCCCGGGGCAGGTTCAAAATGAGCAGTTCTTC. It yields the protein CASSSGPGQVQNEQFF. The chain has TRBV7-3 and TRBJ2-1; D may be TRBD1 or TRBD2 (5 bases each). CDR3 length: 16 residues. Trimming left V 4 bases short and J 7 bases short, with 20 bases between. The germline CDR1 and CDR2 sequences are SGHTA and FQGTGA.